This T cell receptor beta chain was recorded in a study of blood T cell repertoires in COVID-19. In the study overall: The analysed material was cDNA or gDNA that came from T cells, B-cell-depleted T cells, or PBMCs.

The V and J ends lost 6 bases and 9 bases, in that order; junction bases with no gene match: 14. The CDR3 is made up of 16 amino acids. CDR1 and CDR2 from the germline V gene are MNHEY and SMNVEV (reference sequence). This clone was recorded a few times. Assignment of participants to cohorts was predicated upon participant-reported clinical history. In the study's own analysis: Reference gene primer amplification yielded estimated nucleated cell counts. This table comes from immunoSEQ multiplex PCR, and its TCRdb copy is limited to in-frame clones, with some not included. Clone size and the V and J calls come from that table; the DNA yielded D and trimming. The sample has 250,000 to 300,000 clones, around nine tenths seen once; the top ten hold 2% to 2.5%.

The V and J genes are TRBV27 and TRBJ2-1, with 10 nucleotides matching TRBD1. The sequencing input was PBMCs or T cells enriched from blood (not recorded which). This clonotype was sampled from a woman aged 60-70 years in a cohort exposed to, infected with or recovered from COVID-19 (not recorded which). CDR3 sequence reads: CASSPTGGGYDSEQFF. CDR3 sequence (DNA): TGTGCCAGCAGCCCGACAGGGGGCGGGTATGATAGTGAGCAGTTCTTC.